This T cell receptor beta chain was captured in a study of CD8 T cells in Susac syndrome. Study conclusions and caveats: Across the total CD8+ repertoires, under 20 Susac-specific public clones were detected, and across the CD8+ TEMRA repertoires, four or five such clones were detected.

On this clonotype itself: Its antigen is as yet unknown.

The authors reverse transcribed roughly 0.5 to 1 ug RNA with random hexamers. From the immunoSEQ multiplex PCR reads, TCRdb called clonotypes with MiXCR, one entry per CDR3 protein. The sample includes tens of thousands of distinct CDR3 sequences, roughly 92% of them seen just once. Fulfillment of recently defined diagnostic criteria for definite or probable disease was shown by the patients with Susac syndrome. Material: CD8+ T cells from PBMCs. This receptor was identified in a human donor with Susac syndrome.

CDR3 region: CASNKLPPGLALNTGELFF. For the CDR3, the DNA is TGTGCCAGCAACAAATTACCTCCGGGACTAGCGTTGAACACCGGGGAGCTGTTTTTT. The chain is built from TRBV9 and TRBJ2-2, with TRBD2 matching over 10 bases. Germline V gene data show CDR1 as SGDLS and CDR2 as YYNGEE. The CDR3 contains 19 residues. V shed 6 bases and J 1 base; nucleotides not matched to a gene: 15.